This TCR beta chain stems from a study of blood T cells in healthy people across ages. Next came a second PCR, run for about 6 to 12 cycles, which used a sample-barcoded 5' primer along with a J-beta primer mix. TCRdb independently ran MiXCR on the 5' RACE reads; one entry per CDR3 protein. Of about 930,000 distinct CDR3 sequences in the sample, almost 30% were seen once. This clonotype was recorded many times. The germline V gene encodes CDR1 DFQATT and CDR2 SNEGSKA (reference sequence). The V end was cut by 6 bases, the J end by 4 bases, with 12 bases between. The CDR3 totals 12 residues. This sample also appeared in a second study, on T cells of mothers and their children. From that report: Nine systemically healthy Caucasian donors: three mothers, six children. Several million TCR beta reads per child versus over 9 million per mother. Whether pairs are related or unrelated, thymic selection shapes their TCR recombination output in much the same way.

This sequence originates from a woman aged 40 to 50 in good health. The V call is TRBV20-1, the J call TRBJ2-5, with D possibly TRBD2 on 5 matching bases. Sequenced material: blood. The CDR3 sequence: CSAYEEAETQYF. CDR3 nucleotide sequence: TGCAGTGCGTACGAGGAGGCAGAGACCCAGTACTTC.